Sequencing of this TCR beta chain was carried out in a study of somatic mutations in cytotoxic T cells in rheumatoid arthritis. Study at large: Before any treatment began, about 30 ml EDTA peripheral blood was collected from patients right after diagnosis. The researchers flow-sorted some T-cell populations stained with V beta antibodies and got nearly 100% purity, and these included V beta1+ cells sequenced for TCRB. General observations from the study: An increase in CD8+ clonality with age was seen in rheumatoid arthritis patients but not in healthy controls. No antigen targets were known for the expanded CD8+ clones.

A remark on this clone: Its cognate antigen is unknown.

Germline V gene data show CDR1 as SGHAT and CDR2 as FQDESV (reference sequence). V lost 5 bases and J lost 5; bases outside the gene matches: 8. This CDR3 spans 14 amino acids. Measured with immunoSEQ multiplex PCR; TCRdb has only the in-frame clones, and not every one. The sample includes approximately 16,000 clones, roughly 72% seen only once; the top ten take less than 11%. The specimen sequenced was CD8+ T cells sorted from blood. The clonotype was recovered from an adult with rheumatoid arthritis. V usage is TRBV11-1 and J usage is TRBJ2-7, with 8 bases matching TRBD1. CDR3 DNA: TGTGCCAGCAGCCGTGCAGGGGGCCCAAACGAGCAGTACTTC. It is translated as CASSRAGGPNEQYF.